The 21 T cell receptor beta chains listed next were all sequenced from one sample in a study of persistence of HIV-infected CD4 T cells. This was the immunoSEQ version 4 assay in survey mode. The repertoire was sequenced with immunoSEQ multiplex PCR; TCRdb's copy has only in-frame clones and lacks some. The sample lists about 46,000 clones, 85% to 90% occurring once. Their cognate antigens are unknown. Nonspecific anti-CD3/anti-CD28 bead stimulation represents the broad CD4+ T cell repertoire. Responding CD4+ T cells were sorted by upregulation of both CD40 ligand and CD69. The sample was CD4+ T cells sorted from PBMCs after approximately 20-hour stimulation, taken from a patient who received antiretroviral therapy. Receptors originate from an adult woman with HIV who was CMV-seropositive.

This clone occurred once. Here the CDR3 DNA reads TGTGCCAGCAGTTCCGGACAGGGGAGGGAGCAGTACTTC. This encodes CASSSGQGREQYF. The chain links TRBV28 to TRBJ2-7; 9 bases are shared with TRBD1. The V segment lost 4 bases and the J segment 7 bases; nucleotides outside the gene matches: 5. CDR1 MDHEN and CDR2 SYDVKM come from the germline V gene. This CDR3 has 13 amino acids.

The chain recombines TRBV6-6 with TRBJ2-6; D is perhaps TRBD1 (5 bases). The germline V gene encodes CDR1 MNHNY and CDR2 SVGAGI (reference sequence). Trimming removed 2 bases at V and 0 bases at J, with 8 bases between. The CDR3 contains 16 residues. In DNA, the CDR3 is TGTGCCAGCAGTTACCACGACAGCTCTGGGGCCAACGTCCTGACTTTC. It yields the protein CASSYHDSSGANVLTF.

This clone was recorded only once. The V call is TRBV5-6, the J call TRBJ1-2, with 7 bases matching TRBD1. This CDR3 has 15 residues. V dropped 4 bases and J dropped 2; count of bases not matched to a gene: 8. Germline V lookup: CDR1 SGHDT, CDR2 YYEEEE. CDR3 sequence (DNA): TGTGCCAGCAGCAAACGACAGGGTCTCAACTATGGCTACACCTTC. Amino acid sequence: CASSKRQGLNYGYTF. The full variable domain, its missing parts supplied by reference TRBV5-6 and TRBJ1-2, is DAGVTQSPTHLIKTRGQQVTLRCSPKSGHDTVSWYQQALGQGPQFIFQYYEEEERQRGNFPDRFSGHQFPNYSSELNVNALLLGDSALYLCASSKRQGLNYGYTFGSGTRLTVV.

The chain has TRBV14 and TRBJ1-1; D ambiguous. V was trimmed by 5 bases and J by 1 base, leaving 14 bases between them. This CDR3 spans 15 amino acids. The germline V gene has CDR1 SGHDN and CDR2 FVKESK. The CDR3 spells CASSKAHSTNTEAFF. In DNA, the CDR3 is TGTGCCAGCAGCAAAGCACACTCCACGAACACTGAAGCTTTCTTT.

The rearrangement links TRBV15 to TRBJ2-1; D perhaps matches TRBD2 (7 bases). Per germline, CDR1 LNHNV and CDR2 YYDKDF (reference sequence). Trimming stripped 2 bases from V and 6 bases from J, with 14 bases between. The CDR3 is 15 residues long. CDR3 protein: CATSRSGGPGNEQFF. CDR3 in DNA: TGTGCCACCAGCAGATCGGGGGGCCCCGGCAATGAGCAGTTCTTC.

This clone was seen just once. The gene calls are TRBV9 and TRBJ2-2; 13 bases map to TRBD2. V shed 4 bases, J shed 6 bases, and the junction held 6 bases outside the gene matches. CDR1 and CDR2 (germline): SGDLS, YYNGEE. The CDR3 covers 16 residues. The CDR3 nucleotides are TGTGCCAGCAGCCCAGGACTAGCGGGAGACTCCGGGGAGCTGTTTTTT. It codes for CASSPGLAGDSGELFF.

This clone was picked up one time. The V and J genes are TRBV5-1 and TRBJ1-5, with TRBD1 identical over 10 bases. CDR1 is SGHRS and CDR2 is YFSETQ in the germline V gene. The CDR3 totals 18 residues. V was pared by 0 bases and J by 2 bases, with 8 bases of the junction left unmatched. Here the CDR3 reads CASSLGGQGVGGNQPQHF. The CDR3 nucleotides are TGCGCCAGCAGCTTGGGTGGACAGGGGGTGGGTGGCAATCAGCCCCAGCATTTT.

This rearrangement joins TRBV3-1 (or the pseudogene TRBV3-2) to TRBJ1-6; D may be TRBD1 (5 bases). The CDR3 is 13 amino acids. The V gene lost 7 bases and the J gene lost 10 bases, with 14 bases spanning the gap. CDR1 and CDR2 from the germline V gene are LGHDT and YNNKEL (reference sequence). The CDR3 loop is CASNKKGSSPLHF. The CDR3 DNA is TGTGCCAGCAATAAGAAGGGGTCCTCACCCCTCCACTTT.

The gene calls are TRBV7-8 and TRBJ1-1; unclear D gene. The germline V gene has CDR1 SGHVS and CDR2 FQNEAQ. The germline V and J ends were trimmed by 5 bases and 4 bases, with 8 bases remaining between them. CDR3 size: 12 residues. The CDR3 reads CASSAVGTEAFF. CDR3 DNA: TGTGCCAGCAGCGCGGTGGGCACTGAAGCTTTCTTT.

This clone was seen only once. The sample contains more than one DNA sequence encoding this CDR3. This chain uses TRBV5-1 with TRBJ2-5; the D is unclear. CDR3 length equals 13 residues. With 0 bases removed from V and 1 base from J, the gap between germline ends came to 4 bases. From germline, CDR1 is SGHRS and CDR2 YFSETQ. The CDR3 sequence is CASSLASQETQYF. DNA of the CDR3: TGCGCCAGCAGCTTGGCCAGCCAAGAGACCCAGTACTTC.

The rearrangement joins TRBV5-4 to TRBJ2-1, with 7 bases that match TRBD1. From germline, CDR1 is SGHNT and CDR2 YYREEE (reference sequence). After removal of 4 bases from V and 0 bases from J, the junction contained 7 bases not matched to a gene. There are 16 residues in the CDR3. The CDR3 here is CASSEQGPSSYNEQFF. The CDR3 region has the DNA TGTGCCAGCAGCGAACAGGGGCCGAGCTCCTACAATGAGCAGTTCTTC.

Concerning this clone itself: Other DNA sequences in this specimen translate into the identical CDR3. In nucleotides, the CDR3 is TGTGCCAGCTCACCTGACAGGAGCTCCTACGAGCAGTACTTC. Protein sequence: CASSPDRSSYEQYF. V usage is TRBV18 and J usage is TRBJ2-7; D might be TRBD1 (6 bases). Trimming removed 3 bases from V and 0 bases from J, with 9 bases in between. The germline CDR1 and CDR2 sequences are KGHSH and LQKENI. This CDR3 has 14 residues.

The chain couples TRBV19 to TRBJ2-3; possibly TRBD1 for D (6 bases). V lost 6 bases and J lost 0, with 16 bases in between. This CDR3 spans 16 amino acids. The germline V gene encodes CDR1 LNHDA and CDR2 SQIVND (reference sequence). Written as DNA, the CDR3 is TGTGCCAGTAGCTCTAAGGGACACACTAGCACAGATACGCAGTATTTT. Its protein product is CASSSKGHTSTDTQYF.

The V call is TRBV29-1, the J call TRBJ2-2; D remains ambiguous. The CDR3 loop spans 13 amino acids. The V and J ends lost 3 bases and 0 bases respectively, with 5 bases between them. CDR1 is SQVTM, CDR2 ANQGSEA, per germline. This CDR3 reads CSVDRPNTGELFF. CDR3 in DNA: TGCAGCGTTGATCGACCGAACACCGGGGAGCTGTTTTTT.

The chain recombines TRBV6-5 with TRBJ1-2; 8 bases match TRBD1. This CDR3 has 12 amino acids. J lost 9 bases, V lost 6 bases, and 6 bases had no gene match. Germline V gene sequence: CDR1 MNHEY, CDR2 SVGAGI. The CDR3 is CASSRTGKSYTF. CDR3 DNA sequence: TGTGCCAGCAGCCGGACAGGGAAGAGCTACACCTTC.

The chain joins TRBV7-2 to TRBJ2-7; D is uncertain. V was shortened by 5 bases and J by 0 bases, with 17 bases between the two germline ends. The CDR3 runs to 16 residues. Germline values: CDR1 SGHTA, CDR2 FQGNSA. The CDR3 loop is CASSPDRPLFSYEQYF. As DNA, the CDR3 is TGTGCCAGCAGCCCCGACCGACCGCTCTTCTCCTACGAGCAGTACTTC.

CDR3 amino acids: CASSRSGLIHYEQYF. The DNA of the CDR3 is TGTGCCAGCAGTCGATCGGGTCTAATTCACTACGAGCAGTACTTC. The rearrangement uses TRBV6-6 and TRBJ2-7; D unresolved. The germline V and J ends were trimmed by 5 bases and 3 bases, with 17 bases remaining between them. CDR1 is MNHNY, CDR2 SVGAGI, per germline (reference sequence). CDR3 length: 15 residues.

The rearrangement uses TRBV7-9 and TRBJ2-1; D is ambiguous. V was cut by 6 bases and J by 7 bases, with 13 bases left in between. The V gene's germline CDR1 is SEHNR and CDR2 FQNEAQ (reference sequence). The CDR3 is 13 residues long. The CDR3 coding sequence is TGTGCCAGCAGGGGCAGAGGTACGAATGAGCAGTTCTTC. It is translated as CASRGRGTNEQFF.

V usage is TRBV4-3 and J usage is TRBJ2-1; 15 bases are shared with TRBD2. Trimming took 1 base from V and 8 from J; bases not matched to a gene: 6. The germline V gene encodes CDR1 LGHNA and CDR2 YSLEER. This CDR3 contains 17 residues. For the CDR3, the DNA is TGCGCCAGCAGCCAAGGGCCTCGGACTAGCGGGGGGGATGAGCAGTTCTTC. This encodes CASSQGPRTSGGDEQFF.

This chain joins TRBV15 and TRBJ1-1; 10 positions match TRBD1. The CDR3 consists of 12 residues. Trimming at V came to 9 bases and at J to 3 bases, leaving 1 base not matched to a gene. Germline CDR1 and CDR2: LNHNV and YYDKDF (reference sequence). The CDR3 DNA sequence: TGTGCCACGGGACAGGGGTACACTGAAGCTTTCTTT. This codes for CATGQGYTEAFF.

The chain joins TRBV20-1 to TRBJ1-4; no definite D call. V lost 3 bases and J 7 bases, leaving 12 bases between the germline ends. Germline V CDR1 and CDR2: DFQATT, SNEGSKA (reference sequence). The CDR3 consists of 13 residues. In DNA form, the CDR3 reads TGCAGTGCTAGTGCGGCGGAGGGTGAAAAACTGTTTTTT. It specifies CSASAAEGEKLFF.